This T cell receptor beta chain was recorded in a study of human T cells and chemical hapten exposure (dated by TCRdb to 2020 to 2023). In terms of the full investigation: For sensitization, 2% DPC in acetone was applied to a 2 cm by 2 cm area of upper inner arm skin. Patients additionally received weekly therapeutic DPC doses to the scalp throughout the approximately 24-week study period. Patch tests used Finn chambers with 0.01% DPC on the upper back, scored after 6 days by International Contact Dermatitis Research Group standards. The mostly female patient cohort included alopecia areata with under or over 50% scalp involvement, alopecia totalis and alopecia universalis. Libraries were combined into a pool for sequencing, and differences in TCR yield between samples came mainly from small differences in library volumes within the pool. In alopecia patients, the study followed how the peripheral blood TCR repertoire changed in vivo over primary and secondary sensitization to diphenylcyclopropenone (DPC), a hapten. Patient blood was sampled pre-sensitization (week 0) and at 2, 6 and about 24 weeks after DPC sensitization. For TCR sequencing, blood came from 25 to 35 alopecia patients at anywhere from one to four time points (pre-sensitization, 2, 6 and 24 weeks).

The method was RACE. TCRdb shows the sequencer as NextSeq 500. Library preparation attached unique molecular identifiers to individual cDNA molecules for quantitative, reproducible TCR counting. For every blood RNA sample, sequencing covered both the TCR alpha and TCR beta chains. Under the source paper's analysis protocol: Samples had a median of about 96,000 TCRs, with a range from roughly 20,000 to 690,600. V, J and CDR3 annotation of the TCR reads was performed with the Decombinator software suite. For PS versus PT1 abundance plots, all samples were subsampled to the same number of TCRs (28,000). Expanded TCRs were defined as absent before sensitization and observed at least eight times at the 2-week time point. TCRdb redid the processing of the public reads, applying fastp at Q25 and MiXCR, and retained in-frame beta chains. A single entry per CDR3 protein holds the most common genes and DNA from its merged rows. The V and J calls, along with clone size, are taken from TCRdb and not from the paper's own processing. The sample table lists more than 70,000 distinct CDR3 sequences, about 11% of them with a count of one. The ten largest clones capture 1% to 1.2% of the sample.

This clonotype has a handful of counts. This receptor's antigen is unknown. Base qualities are not provided; no much larger clone lies one nucleotide away. The sample's time point label is to be understood as: patch test 3, about 24 weeks after DPC sensitization. The sample's treatment or condition label, decoded: therapeutic diphenylcyclopropenone sensitization with weekly scalp DPC. Blood at each patch-test visit was drawn before the patch test was applied. To be eligible, patients had to be aged 18 to 70, diagnosed with alopecia and judged suitable for DPC therapy, while pregnant patients were excluded. Total RNA was isolated from unfractionated whole blood collected in Tempus Blood RNA tubes. The paper as a whole reports these results and caveats: Significantly more large CDR3 similarity clusters were formed by expanded TCRs than by pre-sensitization or healthy control sets, consistent with antigen-driven responses. Patch test score correlated positively with the number of PT1 expanded TCRs, reaching significance at thresholds 8, 16 and 32 but not at 4. Repeated subsampling changed both the strength of the expansion versus patch-test correlation and the threshold at which that correlation became significant. No change with DPC sensitization was found in the number of TCRs above 1 in 1000 frequency, and no evidence of global repertoire structure alterations was found. All patients had alopecia, a presumed autoimmune disease, so their immune response might differ from that of healthy individuals.

From cysteine to phenylalanine, the CDR3 is 15 amino acids long. The CDR3 DNA has 45 bases and is translated from base 1. V and J are trimmed by 1 base and 3 bases, and the gene matches miss 2 bases of the junction. CDR1 and CDR2 are drawn from the germline V gene: ENHRY, SYGVKD. The specimen comprised whole blood, sampled in connection with sensitization to the hapten diphenylcyclopropenone (DPC). This sequence originates from a young woman with alopecia areata. Some clones in this sample may be carry-over from other donors' samples. The rearrangement combines TRBV10-3 with TRBJ1-1; 10 central bases correspond to TRBD1. The DNA sequence is TGTGCCATCAGTGAGTTGGACAGGGGGGACACTGAAGCTTTCTTT. Translated, it reads CAISELDRGDTEAFF.